Below are 5 T cell receptor beta chains sequenced from a single sample in a study of T-cell memory formation after mild COVID-19. Each CDR3 protein is one row after TCRdb ran MiXCR on the 5' RACE reads. The repertoire holds about 250,000 distinct CDR3 sequences, with roughly 14% as singletons. The sequenced sample consisted of PBMCs or a T cell subset sorted from them (not recorded which). The source is an adult woman who had mild COVID-19 (a few samples of this study predate the infection). Cell type and time point are not known.

This clonotype was counted a few times. J is TRBJ2-7 and V is TRBV27; D might be TRBD1 (5 bases). This CDR3 comprises 15 residues. The germline V gene encodes CDR1 MNHEY and CDR2 SMNVEV (reference sequence). V gave up 6 bases and J gave up 3 bases, with 18 bases separating them. The CDR3 is CASSPGPLGVYEQYF. The DNA for the CDR3 is TGTGCCAGCAGCCCGGGTCCTTTAGGGGTCTACGAGCAGTACTTC.

The chain recombines TRBV5-1 with TRBJ1-1; 9 bases are shared with TRBD1. The ends lost 4 bases at V and 4 bases at J; junction bases unmatched: 8. Germline lookup yields CDR1 SGHRS and CDR2 YFSETQ. The CDR3 totals 15 residues. Written as DNA, the CDR3 is TGCGCCAGCAGCCCTCGGACAGGGGAGGTCACTGAAGCTTTCTTT. It translates to CASSPRTGEVTEAFF.

The V call is TRBV3-1, the J call TRBJ2-3; the D is unclear. CDR1 LGHDT and CDR2 YNNKEL come from the germline V gene (reference sequence). CDR3 length: 12 residues. The V gene lost 3 bases and the J gene lost 5 bases, with 6 bases spanning the gap. CDR3 bases: TGTGCCAGCAGCCATACGGGAGATACGCAGTATTTT. Protein: CASSHTGDTQYF.

The rearrangement links TRBV7-3 to TRBJ2-1; 7 nucleotides align to TRBD2. The trim removed 3 bases at V and 1 base at J, leaving 6 bases unmatched. CDR1 is SGHTA and CDR2 is FQGTGA in the germline V gene. There are 16 residues in the CDR3. This chain's CDR3 is CASSLAPSGSYNEQFF. CDR3 bases: TGTGCCAGCAGCTTGGCTCCTAGCGGATCCTACAATGAGCAGTTCTTC.

The CDR3 loop reads CASSYGQFRTDTQYF. CDR3 coding DNA: TGTGCCAGCAGTTACGGACAGTTTCGCACAGATACGCAGTATTTT. The V call is TRBV6-5, the J call TRBJ2-3, with a weak D call TRBD1 (6 bases). The CDR3 runs 15 residues. Germline assignment: CDR1 MNHEY and CDR2 SVGAGI. Trimming removed 2 bases from V and 1 base from J, with 10 bases in between.